These 20 T cell receptor beta chains originate from one sample sequenced in a study of OX40 agonist ivuxolimab in advanced cancers. The protocol was immunoSEQ multiplex PCR, while the TCRdb copy is restricted to in-frame clones and leaves out a portion. The sample includes 48,000 or so clones, approximately 86% seen only once; the top ten take more than 0.9%. The source material was CD4+ or CD8+ T cells sorted from blood, sampled in a trial of the OX40 agonist ivuxolimab. These receptors were taken from an adult with an advanced solid tumor such as melanoma, head and neck, liver or kidney cancer.

This chain uses TRBV5-4 with TRBJ1-2; 9 nucleotides match TRBD1. Unmatched junction bases numbered 9, after V lost 2 bases and J lost 7 bases. The CDR3 is 15 amino acids. The germline V gene has CDR1 SGHNT and CDR2 YYREEE (reference sequence). The CDR3 region is CASSLHLTGGSGYTF. DNA for the CDR3: TGTGCCAGCAGCTTACACCTCACAGGGGGCTCTGGCTACACCTTC.

The chain recombines TRBV9 with TRBJ1-6, with a possible D match to TRBD1 (6 bases). V lost 3 bases and J 5 bases, leaving 18 bases between the germline ends. The CDR3 totals 17 residues. Germline CDR1 and CDR2: SGDLS and YYNGEE. The CDR3 nucleotides are TGTGCCAGCAGCGCCGTTATAGGGGGGCTGGATAATTCACCCCTCCACTTT. Translating gives CASSAVIGGLDNSPLHF.

This clone was seen just once. The chain employs TRBV7-2 and TRBJ2-2, with TRBD2 identical over 8 bases. V was pared by 3 bases and J by 6 bases, with 6 bases of the junction left unmatched. The CDR3 is 15 residues long. Per the germline V gene, CDR1 is SGHTA and CDR2 is FQGNSA. In DNA form, the CDR3 reads TGTGCCAGCAGCTTCCCGGTGCGGGGGGCCGGGGAGCTGTTTTTT. Its translation: CASSFPVRGAGELFF.

This clone was seen only once. This chain links TRBV7-3 with TRBJ2-3, with D tentatively TRBD2 (5 bases). This CDR3 spans 16 amino acids. The germline V gene encodes CDR1 SGHTA and CDR2 FQGTGA. V lost 1 base to trimming and J lost 1 base, with 12 bases between them. CDR3 loop: CASSLSRGGRTDTQYF. The CDR3 bases are TGTGCCAGCAGCTTAAGTCGGGGTGGTCGCACAGATACGCAGTATTTT.

This chain uses TRBV7-9 with TRBJ1-1; D possibly corresponds to TRBD1 (5 bases). Germline loops: CDR1 SEHNR, CDR2 FQNEAQ (reference sequence). There are 14 residues in the CDR3. V lost 4 bases and J lost 2, with 11 bases in between. The CDR3 loop is CASSYDRFNTEAFF. The CDR3 DNA reads TGTGCCAGCAGCTATGACAGATTCAACACTGAAGCTTTCTTT. Together with reference TRBV7-9 and TRBJ1-1, the CDR3 gives the full variable domain: DTGVSQNPRHKITKRGQNVTFRCDPISEHNRLYWYRQTLGQGPEFLTYFQNEAQLEKSRLLSDRFSAERPKGSFSTLEIQRTEQGDSAMYLCASSYDRFNTEAFFGQGTRLTVV.

The chain links TRBV18 to TRBJ2-5; 7 nucleotides align to TRBD2. The CDR3 consists of 14 residues. CDR1 KGHSH and CDR2 LQKENI come from the germline V gene. J lost 4 bases, V lost 3 bases, and 5 bases had no gene match. This CDR3 reads CASSPKTSIETQYF. For the CDR3, the DNA is TGTGCCAGCTCACCCAAGACTAGCATAGAGACCCAGTACTTC.

The chain has TRBV25-1 and TRBJ2-1; the match to TRBD1 covers 7 bases. Per the germline V gene, CDR1 is MGHDK and CDR2 is SYGVNS. With 1 base clipped from V and 4 bases from J, the junction kept 4 bases outside the gene matches. There are 15 residues in the CDR3. Here the CDR3 reads CASSEWRTGYNEQFF. CDR3 in DNA: TGTGCCAGCAGTGAATGGAGGACAGGTTACAATGAGCAGTTCTTC.

This clone has just one count. The chain recombines TRBV5-1 with TRBJ2-1; D uncertain. V gave up 0 bases and J gave up 8 bases, with 15 bases separating them. CDR1 and CDR2 from the germline V gene are SGHRS and YFSETQ. This CDR3 is 15 amino acids long. CDR3 nucleotides: TGCGCCAGCAGCTTGGAAGACCGAGATCTGGATGAGCAGTTCTTC. It encodes CASSLEDRDLDEQFF.

The chain employs TRBV18 and TRBJ2-5; the match to TRBD2 covers 14 bases. The DNA matches TRBJ2-7 better at its end, which makes the J call doubtful. Per germline, CDR1 KGHSH and CDR2 LQKENI. The CDR3 length is 17 residues. The CDR3 nucleotides read TGTGCCAGCTCAACGAGACTAGCGGGGGGGCCATTCGGCGAGCAGTACTTC. Translated, it gives CASSTRLAGGPFGEQYF.

The genes are TRBV7-9 and TRBJ1-3; perhaps TRBD1 as D (5 bases). Germline assignment: CDR1 SEHNR and CDR2 FQNEAQ (reference sequence). Trimming pared 5 bases from V and 7 bases from J, leaving 18 bases between. The CDR3 is 15 residues long. CDR3 in DNA: TGTGCCAGCAGCACAACCCGGGGACCGGGGAACACCATATATTTT. Protein product: CASSTTRGPGNTIYF.

The table lists this clone with a count of one. This chain joins TRBV5-4 and TRBJ2-5; D perhaps matches TRBD2 (5 bases). Germline values: CDR1 SGHNT, CDR2 YYREEE (reference sequence). This CDR3 comprises 15 residues. The ends were cut back, 2 bases at V and 7 bases at J, with 18 bases in the middle. The DNA of the CDR3 is TGTGCCAGCAGCTTTCCCGGGAACCGCGCCGGGACCCAGTACTTC. It encodes CASSFPGNRAGTQYF.

The J gene is TRBJ1-1, the V gene TRBV6-5, with unresolved D. Trimming left V 6 bases short and J 1 base short, with 6 bases between. The CDR3 is 12 residues long. CDR1 is MNHEY and CDR2 is SVGAGI in the germline V gene. The CDR3 reads CASRGPNTEAFF. The CDR3 DNA follows: TGTGCCAGCAGGGGTCCGAACACTGAAGCTTTCTTT.

This sequence joins TRBV6-1 and TRBJ2-7, with 7 positions matching TRBD1. The germline CDR1 and CDR2 sequences are MNHNS and SASEGT. Trimming at V came to 3 bases and at J to 2 bases, leaving 13 bases not matched to a gene. This CDR3 contains 17 residues. For the CDR3, the DNA is TGTGCCAGCAGTGACCGGGGAGCCGGGACAGCCCCCTACGAGCAGTACTTC. As protein: CASSDRGAGTAPYEQYF.

The rearrangement joins TRBV12-5 to TRBJ2-3, with 7 bases that match TRBD1. Germline V CDR1 and CDR2: LGHNT, FRNRAP. The CDR3 spans 15 residues. Trimming took 2 bases from V and 4 from J; bases not matched to a gene: 6. CDR3 loop: CASGLKTGYADTQYF. DNA of the CDR3: TGTGCTAGTGGTTTGAAGACAGGGTACGCAGATACGCAGTATTTT. The full variable domain, its missing parts supplied by reference TRBV12-5 and TRBJ2-3, is DARVTQTPRHKVTEMGQEVTMRCQPILGHNTVFWYRQTMMQGLELLAYFRNRAPLDDSGMPKDRFSAEMPDATLATLKIQPSEPRDSAVYFCASGLKTGYADTQYFGPGTRLTVL.

V usage is TRBV5-3 and J usage is TRBJ1-5, with TRBD1 identical over 9 bases. TRBV5-3 is filed as an ORF, its function uncertain. The CDR3 length is 20 residues. V lost 4 bases, J lost 4 bases, and 21 bases stayed unmatched. The CDR3 bases are TGTGCCAGAAGCCCCCTTGGTTGGGACAGGGAAAGTATCGGAAATCAGCCCCAGCATTTT. This translates into CARSPLGWDRESIGNQPQHF.

In this sample, this clone turned up once. J is TRBJ1-5 and V is TRBV18; the D gene is possibly TRBD1 (5 bases). The germline V gene has CDR1 KGHSH and CDR2 LQKENI. V was clipped by 6 bases and J by 0 bases, with 15 bases between them. This CDR3 spans 16 amino acids. DNA for the CDR3: TGTGCCAGCTCCCCAGGGACTGTTAATAGCAATCAGCCCCAGCATTTT. This gives the protein CASSPGTVNSNQPQHF.

This clone was counted between two and nine times. The chain recombines TRBV7-6 with TRBJ1-5; D may be TRBD1 (6 bases). The CDR3 contains 13 residues. Germline loops: CDR1 SGHVS, CDR2 FNYEAQ. V shed 1 base and J shed 9 bases, with 10 bases lying between them. The CDR3 loop is CASSLEQGLPQHF. The CDR3 DNA reads TGTGCCAGCAGCTTAGAACAGGGATTGCCCCAGCATTTT.

The chain is built from TRBV7-2 and TRBJ2-1; a weak D match, TRBD2 (7 bases). Between the trimmed V and J ends, which lost 2 bases and 9 bases, there was a span of 17 bases. CDR3 length equals 15 residues. The germline gives CDR1 SGHTA, CDR2 FQGNSA. CDR3 protein: CASSLMGRGASEQFF. DNA for the CDR3: TGTGCCAGCAGCTTAATGGGCCGGGGGGCCAGTGAGCAGTTCTTC.

The chain uses TRBV6-5 and TRBJ2-7; D gene unclear. Germline V gene sequence: CDR1 MNHEY, CDR2 SVGAGI. Trimming stripped 2 bases from V and 2 bases from J, with 7 bases between. There are 13 residues in the CDR3. CDR3 sequence reads: CASSYPGTYEQYF. Here the CDR3 DNA reads TGTGCCAGCAGTTACCCAGGCACCTACGAGCAGTACTTC.

The chain is built from TRBV10-1 and TRBJ2-7; D is ambiguous. The CDR3 has 11 amino acids. Trimming stripped 5 bases from V and 3 bases from J, with 5 bases between. Germline V CDR1 and CDR2: WNHNN, SYGVQD (reference sequence). As DNA, the CDR3 is TGCGCCAGCAGTCACGGCTACGAGCAGTACTTC. Translated: CASSHGYEQYF.